Here is one T cell receptor beta chain with its context. Antigen: not known. The germline CDR1 and CDR2 sequences are SNHLY and FYNNEI. This CDR3 is 15 amino acids long. Between the trimmed V and J ends, which lost 2 bases and 1 base, there was a span of 11 bases. Collection occurred without any documented infections or immune events in donors. The data are from a study of identifying expanded T cells in peripheral blood. General study results and limits: Variance in clone template counts between approximately 2-week samples significantly increased with total template count across all healthy donors. Differentially abundant clones: about 1.2 between replicates, about 15 at around 15 days, roughly 18 at four.

TCRdb keeps only in-frame clones here, not all; method: immunoSEQ multiplex PCR. This table holds about 89,000 clones, approximately 88% found once. The sequence was collected from a person aged 18 to 75 in good health. The chain joins TRBV2 to TRBJ2-5, with D possibly TRBD2 on 5 matching bases. The sequenced material came from blood. This chain's CDR3 is CASSENTGSQETQYF. Here the CDR3 DNA reads TGTGCCAGCAGTGAAAACACGGGGTCCCAAGAGACCCAGTACTTC.